Below, 14 T cell receptor beta chains from the same sample are listed, as sequenced in a study of identical twins. TCRdb recomputed calls from the 5' RACE reads with MiXCR, one row per CDR3 protein. The repertoire holds 510,000 or so distinct CDR3 sequences, approximately 16% seen once, with 0.44% in the top ten. These data also featured in a second study, about yellow fever vaccine responses in identical twins.

Sequenced sample: CD4+ T cells sorted from blood. The receptor source for this set is a woman younger than 35 in good health.

This clonotype showed up just a few times. This chain joins TRBV20-1 and TRBJ2-3; 13 nucleotides line up with TRBD2. This CDR3 spans 18 amino acids. V lost 5 bases, J lost 1 base, and 12 bases stayed unmatched. Germline CDR1 reads DFQATT; CDR2 reads SNEGSKA (reference sequence). The CDR3 region is CSAYGLAGVGRGTDTQYF. The CDR3, as DNA: TGCAGTGCTTACGGACTAGCGGGAGTGGGGAGGGGCACAGATACGCAGTATTTT.

This clonotype was recorded once. This rearrangement joins TRBV28 to TRBJ1-1; D is unclear. The CDR3 is 12 residues long. Germline loops: CDR1 MDHEN, CDR2 SYDVKM. V lost 1 base to trimming and J lost 8 bases, with 8 bases between them. The chain's CDR3 is CASSLSGAEAFF. DNA of the CDR3: TGTGCCAGCAGTTTATCGGGAGCCGAAGCTTTCTTT.

This sequence joins TRBV5-1 and TRBJ1-1; a possible D gene is TRBD1 (5 bases). Trimming cost V 0 bases and J 4 bases, with 13 bases left between them. Per germline, CDR1 SGHRS and CDR2 YFSETQ. This CDR3 comprises 15 residues. The CDR3 DNA follows: TGCGCCAGCAGCTTGGGGAGACAGTCAAGCACTGAAGCTTTCTTT. It yields the protein CASSLGRQSSTEAFF.

The rearrangement joins TRBV11-1 to TRBJ1-1; D unclear. The V gene's germline CDR1 is SGHAT and CDR2 FQDESV (reference sequence). With 4 bases removed from V and 2 bases from J, the gap between germline ends came to 11 bases. CDR3 size: 14 residues. As DNA, the CDR3 is TGTGCCAGCAGCTCCGGTACCCCAAACACTGAAGCTTTCTTT. Its protein product is CASSSGTPNTEAFF.

This clonotype was detected only a few times. The rearrangement joins TRBV5-4 to TRBJ2-1, with 11 positions matching TRBD2. The CDR3 consists of 17 residues. Germline CDR1 SGHNT, CDR2 YYREEE (reference sequence). V dropped 4 bases and J dropped 7; count of bases not matched to a gene: 13. The CDR3 region has the DNA TGTGCCAGCAGCCCCTCCATAGCGGGAGGGAATTTGAATGAGCAGTTCTTC. Translating it yields CASSPSIAGGNLNEQFF.

The rearrangement links TRBV12-3 or TRBV12-4 to TRBJ1-2; perhaps TRBD1 as D (5 bases). V lost 5 bases to trimming and J lost 13 bases, with 20 bases between them. This CDR3 region has 13 residues. CDR3 amino acids: CASSILARDPGTF. DNA of the CDR3: TGTGCCAGCAGTATACTAGCCCGGGACCCCGGCACCTTC.

The gene calls are TRBV10-3 and TRBJ2-1; tentative D call: TRBD2 (6 bases). Germline CDR1 ENHRY, CDR2 SYGVKD. The CDR3 extends over 12 amino acids. V dropped 7 bases and J dropped 8 bases, with 12 bases sitting between them. The CDR3 DNA sequence: TGTGCCATCACGTCCGGGACTGATGAGCAGTTCTTC. Its translation: CAITSGTDEQFF.

V gene TRBV10-3 combines with J gene TRBJ2-5; 8 bases line up with TRBD1. Trimming took 6 bases from V and 5 from J; bases not matched to a gene: 2. The CDR3 loop spans 12 amino acids. The germline V gene encodes CDR1 ENHRY and CDR2 SYGVKD. Here the CDR3 reads CAIRDRAETQYF. Here the CDR3 DNA reads TGTGCCATCAGGGACAGGGCGGAGACCCAGTACTTC.

The chain employs TRBV7-6 and TRBJ2-3; D might be TRBD2 (6 bases). In germline, CDR1 is SGHVS, CDR2 FNYEAQ. V lost 4 bases, J lost 3 bases, and 17 bases lay in between. The CDR3 runs to 16 residues. The CDR3 loop is CASSSVRGRETDTQYF. CDR3 in DNA: TGTGCCAGCAGCTCGGTCCGAGGGCGGGAAACAGATACGCAGTATTTT.

This clonotype was observed a handful of times. V is TRBV20-1 and J is TRBJ2-1; 7 bases map to TRBD2. CDR1 and CDR2 (germline): DFQATT, SNEGSKA (reference sequence). Losses at the gene ends were 6 bases for V and 2 bases for J; bases not matched to a gene: 7. The CDR3 contains 14 residues. Here the CDR3 DNA reads TGCAGTGCACCACCGGGGGGAACCTACAATGAGCAGTTCTTC. It encodes CSAPPGGTYNEQFF.

The genes are TRBV6-1 and TRBJ2-2; TRBD2 aligns across 9 bases. Germline CDR1 MNHNS, CDR2 SASEGT. This CDR3 region has 16 residues. Germline trimming cut 7 bases from V and 4 bases from J; bases unmatched to any gene: 10. CDR3 loop: CASKNPAGGVTGELFF. CDR3 in DNA: TGTGCCAGCAAAAACCCGGCGGGGGGGGTCACCGGGGAGCTGTTTTTT.

The gene calls are TRBV28 and TRBJ1-1; TRBD1 aligns across 9 bases. The CDR3 is made up of 15 amino acids. V dropped 4 bases and J dropped 3; count of bases not matched to a gene: 6. The germline CDR1 and CDR2 sequences are MDHEN and SYDVKM. The CDR3 DNA sequence: TGTGCCAGCAGTTACAACAGGGGGCGATACACTGAAGCTTTCTTT. It codes for CASSYNRGRYTEAFF.

The chain employs TRBV11-2 and TRBJ1-1, with D perhaps TRBD1 (6 bases). Germline CDR1 and CDR2: SGHAT and FQNNGV. V lost 2 bases and J 5 bases, leaving 12 bases between the germline ends. This CDR3 region has 14 residues. The CDR3 coding sequence is TGTGCCAGCAGCTTAATGCGGGGGCGGACTGAAGCTTTCTTT. Amino acids: CASSLMRGRTEAFF.

This clonotype is a singleton in its sample. The V gene is TRBV28, the J gene TRBJ2-2, with D uncertain. CDR3 length: 12 residues. The germline CDR1 and CDR2 sequences are MDHEN and SYDVKM. V gave up 4 bases and J gave up 8 bases, with 8 bases separating them. The CDR3 nucleotides read TGTGCCAGCAGTTCGTGGTTAGGGGAGCTGTTTTTT. Amino acids: CASSSWLGELFF.